Given below is one T cell receptor beta chain in context. The record originates from a study of T cell responses to AZD1222 COVID-19 vaccine. The CDR3 covers 18 residues. The V and J ends lost 0 bases and 0 bases, in that order; junction bases with no gene match: 9. Germline V lookup: CDR1 SGHDT, CDR2 YYEEEE. Clones were sequenced by immunoSEQ multiplex PCR, and TCRdb holds only the in-frame ones, with some missing. The sample contains 150,000 to 200,000 clones, around 90% of which appear only once. The V gene is TRBV5-6, the J gene TRBJ2-1; 7 positions match TRBD2. This sample comprised peripheral blood, obtained on day 0 of AZD1222 vaccination. The sequence was obtained from an adult in good health. CDR3 sequence: CASSLGGPSGISYNEQFF. In nucleotides, the CDR3 is TGTGCCAGCAGCTTGGGAGGGCCTAGCGGTATCTCCTACAATGAGCAGTTCTTC.